This entry concerns a single TCR beta chain. Its antigen is unknown. TCRdb's copy holds only in-frame clones and misses some; the assay was immunoSEQ multiplex PCR. The sample comprises about 150,000 clones, about 87% of which are singletons, and 3.5% to 5% rests with the top ten. Time point reported: baseline pretreatment blood. Treatment noted: 15 Gy SBRT to primary tumor, nephrectomy 4 weeks later. This sample is part of a study of radiation and T cells in renal cell carcinoma. The study's findings and limits: In blood, top tumor clones expanded by 2 weeks, shrinking by 4.

CDR3 length equals 12 residues. Germline assignment: CDR1 LNHDA and CDR2 SQIVND (reference sequence). V lost 2 bases and J lost 6, with 8 bases in between. Sequencing used blood, obtained from a patient whose treatment included radiotherapy and nephrectomy. The chain links TRBV19 to TRBJ2-7, with D unresolved. This TCR was sampled from a woman aged 70-85 years with renal cell carcinoma. This CDR3 reads CASSISHSEQYF. The CDR3 DNA reads as TGTGCCAGTAGTATAAGCCATAGCGAGCAGTACTTC.